This T cell receptor beta chain is from a study of cytomegalovirus exposure and HLA in healthy donors. The PCR employed 60 Vbeta primers together with 13 Jbeta primers. Produced via immunoSEQ multiplex PCR; TCRdb's table is partial and in-frame only. The data contain roughly 150,000 clones, 75% of them singletons. The germline V gene encodes CDR1 SGHAT and CDR2 FQDESV (reference sequence). V lost 1 base, J lost 4 bases, and 10 bases lay in between. The CDR3 extends over 14 amino acids. Study-wide results and caveats: For cytomegalovirus status, the classifier reportedly gave diagnoses with high specificity and sensitivity. The study labeled fewer than 200 TCR beta chains cytomegalovirus-associated. Judged likely to be a sequencing artifact was a cluster of highly shared sequence variants. A prior analysis recorded that most TCR beta V segments were productive about 87% or about 30% of the time.

To note about this clone: The antigen is not known.

This TCR was sampled from a man aged 18 to 29 in good health and CMV-seropositive. This chain joins TRBV11-1 and TRBJ1-2, with D unresolved. The sequenced sample was PBMCs. The CDR3 DNA follows: TGTGCCAGCAGCTTAGGGGCACAGACCTATGGCTACACCTTC. The encoded protein is CASSLGAQTYGYTF.